Listed below are T cell receptor beta chains from one sample, sequenced in a study of CD8+CD57+ T cells in acquired aplastic anemia. TCRdb fed the reads into MiXCR, producing one record per CDR3 protein. The repertoire holds 200,000 or so distinct CDR3 sequences, with 64% as singletons. The sequencing sample was made of sorted CD4+, CD8+, or CD8+CD57+ T cells (not recorded which) from PBMCs. These receptors all come from a human donor with severe aplastic anemia or a healthy control (not recorded which). Each CDR3 is given with its conserved first and last residue. D genes are given only for firm matches. Size is omitted from some rows. Given values are once, few, many or a class for expanded clones.

D	V	size	J	DNA	CDR3
-	TRBV7-9	-	TRBJ2-7	TGTGCCAGCGTACGGGACGGAGCCTACGAGCAGTACTTC	CASVRDGAYEQYF
-	TRBV27	-	TRBJ1-5	TGTGCCAGCAGTTTATGGGTCAATCAGCCCCAGCATTTT	CASSLWVNQPQHF
-	TRBV11-3	-	TRBJ1-1	TGTGCCAGCGGCAGACCCCCGAGCACTGAAGCTTTCTTT	CASGRPPSTEAFF
TRBD1	TRBV10-3	-	TRBJ1-5	TGTGCCACAGGAGGAGACAGGGTGGGTTGGAAAAATCAGCCCCAGCATTTT	CATGGDRVGWKNQPQHF
-	TRBV7-2	-	TRBJ2-2	TGTGCCAGCACCTGGGCGAACACCGGGGAGCTGTTTTTT	CASTWANTGELFF
-	TRBV20-1	few	TRBJ2-7	TGCAGTGCTAGACGAGCTTACGAGCAGTACTTC	CSARRAYEQYF
TRBD1	TRBV12-3/TRBV12-4	-	TRBJ2-7	TGTGCCAGCAGTTCCCTGGGCCTCACAGGGGGCAACGAGCAGTACTTC	CASSSLGLTGGNEQYF
-	TRBV4-1	many	TRBJ2-3	TGCGCCAGCAGCCCCGGGGGCGCAGATACGCAGTATTTT	CASSPGGADTQYF
-	TRBV24-1	few	TRBJ2-3	TGTGCCACCAGTGATCCGCAGGGGATCGGCACAGATACGCAGTATTTT	CATSDPQGIGTDTQYF
-	TRBV4-1	-	TRBJ1-6	TGCGCCAGCAGCAAACGGGACGGTAATTCACCCCTCCACTTT	CASSKRDGNSPLHF
-	TRBV19	once	TRBJ2-2	TGTGCCAGTAACACCGGGACGAACACCGGGGAGCTGTTTTTT	CASNTGTNTGELFF
-	TRBV10-1	-	TRBJ2-1	TGCGCCAGCAGTGCTAGAGATCTGAGGGGCGTTTTTGCGAATGAGCAGTTCTTC	CASSARDLRGVFANEQFF
TRBD1	TRBV7-9	few	TRBJ1-1	TGTGCCAGCAGCCAGAGGACAGGGACGGAGTATAAGGCCCGAAACACTGAAGCTTTCTTT	CASSQRTGTEYKARNTEAFF
TRBD1	TRBV19	-	TRBJ1-2	TGTGCCAGTAGTATAGCGGCAGGGGGCTATGGCTACACCTTC	CASSIAAGGYGYTF
TRBD1	TRBV7-9	-	TRBJ2-7	TGTGCCAGCAGCACCGGGACAGCTTCCGAGCAGTACTTC	CASSTGTASEQYF
TRBD1	TRBV7-6	-	TRBJ1-5	TGTGCCAGCAGTCTTGGACAGGGGGCGAGCAATCAGCCCCAGCATTTT	CASSLGQGASNQPQHF
-	TRBV4-3	many	TRBJ2-1	TGCGCCAGCAGCCAAGAGGTGGGGGGTAATGAGCAGTTCTTC	CASSQEVGGNEQFF
-	TRBV5-6	many	TRBJ2-7	TGTGCCAGCAGCTTGGCACTCGGCAGGGGCTACGAGCAGTACTTC	CASSLALGRGYEQYF
TRBD1	TRBV19	-	TRBJ2-7	TGTGCCAGTAGTGGGACAGGGCGTAACGAGCAGTACTTC	CASSGTGRNEQYF
-	TRBV19	-	TRBJ1-2	TGTGCCAGTAGTGCACGGGGCGGCTATGGCTACACCTTC	CASSARGGYGYTF
-	TRBV19	-	TRBJ2-7	TGTGCCAGTAGTTCAGGGCCGTCCTACGAGCAGTACTTC	CASSSGPSYEQYF
TRBD1	TRBV7-8	-	TRBJ1-2	TGTGCCAGCAGCACTAGCGGACAGGGGGCTGAAACCTACACCTTC	CASSTSGQGAETYTF
-	TRBV19	many	TRBJ2-7	TGTGCCAGTAGTTTTCGAGGGAGCTCCTACGAGCAGTACTTC	CASSFRGSSYEQYF
-	TRBV19	-	TRBJ2-2	TGTGCCAGTAGTATAGTAGGGCTGAGGGGGGAGCTGTTTTTC	CASSIVGLRGELFF
-	TRBV29-1	-	TRBJ1-2	TGCAGCGTTGAAAAAGGGACGGACTTCTATGGCTACACCTTC	CSVEKGTDFYGYTF
TRBD1	TRBV7-9	-	TRBJ1-2	TGTGCCAGCAGCCCCCGCGAAGTAACAGGGGGTAAAGGCTACACCTTC	CASSPREVTGGKGYTF
TRBD2	TRBV10-3	once	TRBJ2-7	TGTGCCAGCAGGGCGGCGGGGGTCTACGAGCAGTACTTC	CASRAAGVYEQYF
-	TRBV7-9	-	TRBJ2-2	TGTGCCAGCAGCCCTCGAAGGGTATCCACCGGGGAGCTGTTTTTT	CASSPRRVSTGELFF
-	TRBV20-1	-	TRBJ2-2	TGCAGTGTTAGGAGTCGGAACACCGGGGAGCTGTTTTTT	CSVRSRNTGELFF
-	TRBV15	few	TRBJ1-5	TGTGCCACCAGCTTTTGGGCAGGGGGCAATCAGCCCCAGCATTTT	CATSFWAGGNQPQHF
TRBD1	TRBV11-2	few	TRBJ2-7	TGTGCCAGCAGCCAGGGCTCGACAGGGTACGAGCAGTACTTC	CASSQGSTGYEQYF
TRBD1	TRBV29-1	-	TRBJ2-1	TGCAGCGTTCCCCAGGGGGCCTCCTACAATGAGCAGTTCTTC	CSVPQGASYNEQFF
-	TRBV7-3	-	TRBJ2-7	TGTGCCAGCAGCGAAACACCGGGGGCCCACGAGCAGTACTTC	CASSETPGAHEQYF
-	TRBV7-8	-	TRBJ2-1	TGTGCCAGCAGCTCCTCCGGGATCATATACAATGAGCAGTTCTTC	CASSSSGIIYNEQFF
TRBD1	TRBV29-1	once	TRBJ1-5	TGCAGCGTCGTGTTCGGGACAGGGTTCAATCAGCCCCAGCATTTT	CSVVFGTGFNQPQHF
-	TRBV20-1	-	TRBJ2-7	TGCAGTGCCAGCAACGGGGGTACCTCCTACGAGCAGTACTTC	CSASNGGTSYEQYF
-	TRBV20-1	few	TRBJ2-7	TGCAGTGCCAGGAACGCTGAGACCTACGAGCAGTACTTC	CSARNAETYEQYF
-	TRBV7-9	-	TRBJ2-1	-	CARSFYICSARWRLLSDNEQFF
-	TRBV20-1	once	TRBJ2-7	TGCAGTGCTAGACTTAGCCGAGGGGGCTCCTACGAGCAGTACTTC	CSARLSRGGSYEQYF